Below are 12 T cell receptor beta chains sequenced from a single sample in a study of cytomegalovirus exposure and HLA in healthy donors. The PCR ran on 60 Vbeta and 13 Jbeta primers. Profiling relied on immunoSEQ multiplex PCR, and the TCRdb table lists in-frame clones only, not all of them. The sample includes 85,000 to 130,000 clones, 10% seen only once; the top ten take under 6%. Sequenced sample: PBMCs. These receptors originate from a man aged 35-49 years in good health and CMV-seropositive.

This clone was observed a handful of times. V gene TRBV5-4 combines with J gene TRBJ2-7; D possibly corresponds to TRBD2 (6 bases). This CDR3 region has 15 residues. The V and J ends lost 0 bases and 3 bases respectively, with 13 bases between them. The germline gives CDR1 SGHNT, CDR2 YYREEE (reference sequence). As DNA, the CDR3 is TGTGCCAGCAGCTTGGGCGGGAACCTCGTCTACGAGCAGTACTTC. It yields the protein CASSLGGNLVYEQYF.

This clone was seen only a few times. This chain uses TRBV5-1 with TRBJ2-7; 14 bases are a match to TRBD2. The V and J ends lost 2 bases and 6 bases, in that order; junction bases with no gene match: 10. The CDR3 is made up of 17 amino acids. From germline, CDR1 is SGHRS and CDR2 YFSETQ. DNA of the CDR3: TGCGCCAGCAGCTTAGGACTAGCGGGAGGCGGGATCGGCGAGCAGTACTTC. Amino acid sequence: CASSLGLAGGGIGEQYF.

This clone was seen more than once but under ten times. The J gene is TRBJ1-5, the V gene TRBV28, with a possible D match to TRBD1 (5 bases). The V gene lost 4 bases and the J gene lost 3 bases, with 13 bases spanning the gap. Germline assignment: CDR1 MDHEN and CDR2 SYDVKM. This CDR3 is 15 amino acids long. The CDR3 DNA is TGTGCCAGCAGTTCACGGACACCCATCAATCAGCCCCAGCATTTT. It translates to CASSSRTPINQPQHF.

The gene calls are TRBV11-2 and TRBJ1-2, with 10 bases matching TRBD1. V gave up 5 bases and J gave up 4 bases; unmatched junction bases: 13. This CDR3 region has 17 residues. CDR1 SGHAT and CDR2 FQNNGV come from the germline V gene. CDR3 bases: TGTGCCAGCAGCCTCGGGACAGGGGTTGGGTTAGCCTATGGCTACACCTTC. Its translation: CASSLGTGVGLAYGYTF.

This chain links TRBV5-5 with TRBJ1-1, with a possible D match to TRBD1 (6 bases). From germline, CDR1 is SGHKS and CDR2 YYEKEE (reference sequence). V was pared by 2 bases and J by 4 bases, with 9 bases between. This CDR3 has 13 amino acids. For the CDR3, the DNA is TGTGCCAGCAGCTTCGGCAGGGGCACTGAAGCTTTCTTT. Translating it yields CASSFGRGTEAFF.

The chain combines TRBV15 with TRBJ2-1, with a tentative D call TRBD1 (5 bases). Germline-derived CDR1 and CDR2 are LNHNV and YYDKDF (reference sequence). V lost 0 bases and J lost 7, with 16 bases in between. The CDR3 has 16 amino acids. This CDR3 is CATSRDMSRAINEQFF. CDR3 sequence (DNA): TGTGCCACCAGCAGAGATATGTCCAGGGCCATAAATGAGCAGTTCTTC. The complete variable domain, with remaining parts taken from reference TRBV15 and TRBJ2-1, reads DAMVIQNPRYQVTQFGKPVTLSCSQTLNHNVMYWYQQKSSQAPKLLFHYYDKDFNNEADTPDNFQSRRPNTSFCFLDIRSPGLGDTAMYLCATSRDMSRAINEQFFGPGTRLTVL.

The sample holds a few counts of this clone. The chain is built from TRBV6-1 and TRBJ1-1; TRBD1 matches 7 bases. From germline, CDR1 is MNHNS and CDR2 SASEGT. With 6 bases clipped from V and 2 bases from J, the junction kept 6 bases outside the gene matches. The CDR3 sequence is 14 residues long. As DNA, the CDR3 is TGTGCCAGCAGCCTGAGGGACAGCAACACTGAAGCTTTCTTT. Translated: CASSLRDSNTEAFF.

This clone was seen more than once but under ten times. The gene calls are TRBV5-4 and TRBJ2-1; unclear D gene. Trimming pared 4 bases from V and 5 bases from J, leaving 10 bases between. The CDR3 extends over 13 amino acids. Germline CDR1 and CDR2: SGHNT and YYREEE (reference sequence). The CDR3 here is CASSRNSHNEQFF. The CDR3 DNA sequence: TGTGCCAGCAGCCGGAATAGCCACAATGAGCAGTTCTTC.

The chain links TRBV28 to TRBJ2-7; D uncertain. This CDR3 has 11 amino acids. Germline-derived CDR1 and CDR2 are MDHEN and SYDVKM. The V end was cut by 8 bases, the J end by 3 bases, with 8 bases between. Here the CDR3 reads CASLDLYEQYF. In nucleotides, the CDR3 is TGTGCCAGCCTAGATCTCTACGAGCAGTACTTC.

The table lists this clone with many counts. The chain links TRBV6-5 to TRBJ2-6; maybe TRBD1 (6 bases). Trimming took 6 bases from V and 4 from J, leaving 13 bases between them. Germline V gene sequence: CDR1 MNHEY, CDR2 SVGAGI. This CDR3 is built from 15 residues. The CDR3 DNA reads as TGTGCCAGCAGCTTAGGGGGTCCCGGGGCCAACGTCCTGACTTTC. Translating gives CASSLGGPGANVLTF.

This clone has just a few counts. The J gene is TRBJ2-1, the V gene TRBV19; 8 bases map to TRBD2. Germline assignment: CDR1 LNHDA and CDR2 SQIVND (reference sequence). The CDR3 spans 15 residues. V dropped 5 bases and J dropped 7; count of bases not matched to a gene: 10. CDR3 nucleotide sequence: TGTGCCAGTAGTGGCTTGGGGCGGGAGGAGAATGAGCAGTTCTTC. This translates into CASSGLGREENEQFF.

CDR3 sequence: CASSLQGNSPLHF. CDR3 nucleotides: TGCGCCAGCAGCTTGCAGGGAAATTCACCCCTCCACTTT. The chain recombines TRBV5-1 with TRBJ1-6; maybe TRBD1 (5 bases). This CDR3 region has 13 residues. Germline CDR1 and CDR2: SGHRS and YFSETQ. The V gene lost 1 base and the J gene lost 7 bases, with 6 bases spanning the gap.